The present T cell receptor (beta chain) was sequenced within a study of T cell repertoires in cytomegalovirus infection. As for the study in general: A matching HLA type, together with CMV infection, was signaled by public TCR beta signatures.

The V and J ends lost 0 bases and 5 bases respectively, with 11 bases between them. Per germline, CDR1 SGHRS and CDR2 YFSETQ. This CDR3 is 14 amino acids long. In the case of this clonotype: What it recognizes is unknown.

The study, taken as a whole, reports: The ex vivo response was dominated by HLA-C-restricted CMV-specific TCR beta clonotypes. The cumulative frequency of public TCR beta families distinguished individuals who carried CMV together with the relevant HLA.

TCRdb ran MiXCR on the reads and lists one entry per CDR3 protein. The profile shows about 740,000 distinct CDR3 sequences, roughly 36% of them singletons. This receptor was obtained from a human donor in good health (CMV status not recorded). Some clones in this sample may be carry-over from other donors' samples. The chain is built from TRBV5-1 and TRBJ1-1; the D is unclear. Specimen: PBMCs. CDR3: CASSLGALGTEAFF. The CDR3 DNA reads TGCGCCAGCAGCTTGGGGGCCCTGGGGACTGAAGCTTTCTTT. The entire variable domain, with the rest obtained from reference TRBV5-1 and TRBJ1-1, is as follows: KAGVTQTPRYLIKTRGQQVTLSCSPISGHRSVSWYQQTPGQGLQFLFEYFSETQRNKGNFPGRFSGRQFSNSRSEMNVSTLELGDSALYLCASSLGALGTEAFFGQGTRLTVV.